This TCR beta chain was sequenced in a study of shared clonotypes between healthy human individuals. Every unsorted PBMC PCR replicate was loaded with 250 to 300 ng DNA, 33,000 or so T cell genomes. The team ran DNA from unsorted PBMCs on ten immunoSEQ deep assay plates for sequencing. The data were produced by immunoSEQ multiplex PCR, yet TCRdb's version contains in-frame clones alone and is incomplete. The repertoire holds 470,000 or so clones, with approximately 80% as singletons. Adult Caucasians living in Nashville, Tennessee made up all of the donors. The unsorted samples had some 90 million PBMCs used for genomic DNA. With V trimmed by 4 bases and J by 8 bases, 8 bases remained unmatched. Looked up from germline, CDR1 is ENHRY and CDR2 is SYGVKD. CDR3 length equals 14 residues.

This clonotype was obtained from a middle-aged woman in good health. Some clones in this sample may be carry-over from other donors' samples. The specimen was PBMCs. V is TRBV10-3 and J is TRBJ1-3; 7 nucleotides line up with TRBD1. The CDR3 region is CAISVGQDGDTIYF. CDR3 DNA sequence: TGTGCCATCAGTGTTGGACAGGATGGGGACACCATATATTTT.